These 21 T cell receptor beta chains came from one sample sequenced in a study of T cell responses to AZD1222 COVID-19 vaccine. Profiling relied on immunoSEQ multiplex PCR, and the TCRdb table lists in-frame clones only, not all of them. The sample contains more than 110,000 clones, more than 85% of which appear only once. Sequenced here: peripheral blood, sampled on day 0 of AZD1222 vaccination. The receptor set was obtained from an adult in good health.

This chain joins TRBV13 and TRBJ2-3; TRBD1 matches 7 bases. CDR3 length: 14 amino acids. Germline V lookup: CDR1 PRHDT, CDR2 FYEKMQ (reference sequence). V trimming: 2 bases; J trimming: 6 bases; junction bases outside the gene matches: 5. CDR3 protein: CASSLPQGRDTQYF. As DNA, the CDR3 is TGTGCCAGCAGCTTACCACAGGGGCGGGATACGCAGTATTTT.

V usage is TRBV6-5 and J usage is TRBJ2-3; no clear D. CDR1 is MNHEY and CDR2 is SVGAGI in the germline V gene. The CDR3 runs to 14 residues. Trimming took 0 bases from V and 9 from J, leaving 13 bases between them. The CDR3 is CASSYSKVDWTQYF. The CDR3 DNA reads TGTGCCAGCAGTTACTCGAAGGTCGACTGGACGCAGTATTTT.

This chain joins TRBV12-3 or TRBV12-4 and TRBJ2-1; D is uncertain. Trimming left V 7 bases short and J 6 bases short, with 4 bases between. The CDR3 totals 10 residues. Here the CDR3 DNA reads TGTGCCAGCATGTTCAATGAGCAGTTCTTC. It yields the protein CASMFNEQFF.

The count of this clone is one. This sequence joins TRBV29-1 and TRBJ1-2, with 7 bases fitting TRBD1. Per the germline V gene, CDR1 is SQVTM and CDR2 is ANQGSEA. Trimming at V came to 3 bases and at J to 8 bases, leaving 15 bases not matched to a gene. The CDR3 extends over 15 amino acids. The CDR3 DNA sequence: TGCAGCGTTGACGTCCTTGGGCAGGGGGGTCGCGGCTACACCTTC. Its translation: CSVDVLGQGGRGYTF.

This clone came up many times. The chain couples TRBV30 to TRBJ2-1; D perhaps matches TRBD1 (6 bases). CDR1 is GTSNPN and CDR2 is SVGIG in the germline V gene (reference sequence). The CDR3 has 14 amino acids. V was cut by 6 bases and J by 4 bases, with 16 bases left in between. The CDR3 DNA is TGTGCCTGCAGCAGGGGTGGGGTGTACAATGAGCAGTTCTTC. This codes for CACSRGGVYNEQFF. Using reference TRBV30 and TRBJ2-1 for the parts outside the CDR3, the full variable domain is SQTIHQWPATLVQPVGSPLSLECTVEGTSNPNLYWYRQAAGRGLQLLFYSVGIGQISSEVPQNLSASRPQDRQFILSSKKLLLSDSGFYLCACSRGGVYNEQFFGPGTRLTVL.

V is TRBV4-1 and J is TRBJ1-3, with TRBD1 as a possible D gene (5 bases). CDR3 length equals 16 residues. Germline values: CDR1 MGHRA, CDR2 YSYEKL. V was trimmed by 5 bases and J by 3 bases, leaving 17 bases between them. The CDR3 DNA reads as TGCGCCAGCAGCTCCTCTCCGACAGCTATTGGAAACACCATATATTTT. Its translation is CASSSSPTAIGNTIYF.

The count of this clone is one. V is TRBV12-3 or TRBV12-4 and J is TRBJ1-5; maybe TRBD1 (5 bases). Between the trimmed V and J ends, which lost 7 bases and 7 bases, there was a span of 14 bases. This CDR3 has 13 residues. CDR3 amino acids: CASTIGEGQPQHF. The CDR3 coding sequence is TGTGCCAGCACCATTGGGGAGGGGCAGCCCCAGCATTTT.

The V call is TRBV11-3, the J call TRBJ2-7, with 7 bases aligning to TRBD1. CDR3 length: 13 residues. The ends lost 2 bases at V and 3 bases at J; junction bases unmatched: 1. Germline V gives CDR1 SGHNT, CDR2 YENEEA. For the CDR3, the DNA is TGTGCCAGCAGCTTAAGGGGGCGCTACGAGCAGTACTTC. This translates into CASSLRGRYEQYF.

The CDR3 here is CASSLSSSEQYF. In DNA, the CDR3 is TGTGCCAGCAGTTTAAGTAGCAGCGAGCAGTACTTC. This chain links TRBV12-3 or TRBV12-4 with TRBJ2-7; D gene unclear. CDR3 length: 12 amino acids. V dropped 2 bases and J dropped 6 bases, with 8 bases sitting between them.

The chain employs TRBV5-6 and TRBJ2-7; tentative D call: TRBD2 (5 bases). Germline CDR1 reads SGHDT; CDR2 reads YYEEEE. V was pared by 2 bases and J by 1 base, with 10 bases between. The CDR3 consists of 14 residues. The DNA for the CDR3 is TGTGCCAGCAGCTTATGGAGGAATTCCTACGAGCAGTACTTC. Its protein is CASSLWRNSYEQYF.

The gene calls are TRBV19 and TRBJ2-3; tentative D call: TRBD2 (6 bases). The CDR3 has 14 amino acids. CDR1 is LNHDA and CDR2 is SQIVND in the germline V gene (reference sequence). With 3 bases removed from V and 0 bases from J, the gap between germline ends came to 7 bases. The CDR3 nucleotides read TGTGCCAGTAGTATGGGACTGAGCACAGATACGCAGTATTTT. As protein: CASSMGLSTDTQYF.

The genes are TRBV2 and TRBJ2-7, with D maybe TRBD2 (5 bases). CDR3 length: 14 amino acids. CDR1 is SNHLY and CDR2 is FYNNEI in the germline V gene. The V gene lost 6 bases and the J gene lost 0 bases, with 12 bases spanning the gap. The CDR3 nucleotides are TGTGCCAGCAGCTTAGCGTTGAGCTCCTACGAGCAGTACTTC. Amino acids: CASSLALSSYEQYF.

Here the CDR3 reads CASSQDSANAYNEQFF. CDR3 in DNA: TGCGCCAGCAGCCAAGATTCGGCTAACGCCTACAATGAGCAGTTCTTC. The chain is built from TRBV4-1 and TRBJ2-1; D uncertain. V dropped 0 bases and J dropped 2 bases, with 11 bases sitting between them. Germline assignment: CDR1 MGHRA and CDR2 YSYEKL. The CDR3 extends over 16 amino acids.

V and J are TRBV13 and TRBJ1-2, with D possibly being TRBD1 (5 bases). CDR3 size: 16 residues. Germline CDR1 reads PRHDT; CDR2 reads FYEKMQ (reference sequence). V lost 6 bases, J lost 2 bases, and 19 bases lay in between. In DNA form, the CDR3 reads TGTGCCAGCAGAGGCCGGACGAGGGGCTCAAACTATGGCTACACCTTC. Translated: CASRGRTRGSNYGYTF.

The chain recombines TRBV15 with TRBJ1-1; D is ambiguous. CDR3 length equals 12 residues. Trimming stripped 2 bases from V and 6 bases from J, with 7 bases between. Germline values: CDR1 LNHNV, CDR2 YYDKDF (reference sequence). CDR3 residues: CATSRWGSEAFF. As DNA, the CDR3 is TGTGCCACCAGCAGATGGGGTTCTGAAGCTTTCTTT. The full variable domain, rest sourced from reference TRBV15 and TRBJ1-1, is DAMVIQNPRYQVTQFGKPVTLSCSQTLNHNVMYWYQQKSSQAPKLLFHYYDKDFNNEADTPDNFQSRRPNTSFCFLDIRSPGLGDTAMYLCATSRWGSEAFFGQGTRLTVV.

J is TRBJ1-1 and V is TRBV11-2; no clear D gene. V lost 10 bases and J lost 4, with 19 bases in between. The CDR3 runs to 14 residues. Germline loops: CDR1 SGHAT, CDR2 FQNNGV. The CDR3 DNA follows: TGTGCCACCTCAGCTTCAAGGGAAATCACTGAAGCTTTCTTT. Translation gives CATSASREITEAFF.

The chain has TRBV10-1 and TRBJ2-7; 8 nucleotides match TRBD1. With 6 bases clipped from V and 1 base from J, the junction kept 2 bases outside the gene matches. The CDR3 is made up of 13 amino acids. In germline, CDR1 is WNHNN, CDR2 SYGVQD (reference sequence). CDR3 DNA sequence: TGCGCCAGCAGGACAGGGGCTTCCTACGAGCAGTACTTC. Encoded protein: CASRTGASYEQYF.

J is TRBJ2-4 and V is TRBV6-1, with D uncertain. The V end lost 1 base, the J end lost 13 bases, and 17 bases lay between the germline ends. The CDR3 runs 14 residues. Germline V CDR1 and CDR2: MNHNS, SASEGT. The CDR3 here is CASSEGTPALTQYF. The CDR3 coding sequence is TGTGCCAGCAGTGAAGGGACCCCTGCACTAACGCAGTACTTC.

V gene TRBV10-3 combines with J gene TRBJ2-2; the D is unclear. CDR3 length equals 12 residues. Trimming left V 11 bases short and J 7 bases short, with 14 bases between. Looked up from germline, CDR1 is ENHRY and CDR2 is SYGVKD. CDR3 region: CAPQPDLGELFF. In nucleotides, the CDR3 is TGTGCCCCCCAGCCGGACCTCGGGGAGCTGTTTTTT.

This chain joins TRBV21-1 and TRBJ2-2; the table's D call, TRBD2, has no DNA check behind it. TRBV21-1 constitutes a pseudogene. The length of the CDR3 is 17 residues. This CDR3 is CASSKGEGGSRQRELFF. The CDR3, as DNA: TGTGCCAGCAGCAAAGGGGAGGGCGGGAGCCGCCAAAGGGAGCTGTTTTTT.

The V and J genes are TRBV5-1 and TRBJ2-2; 9 bases align to TRBD2. The CDR3 runs 16 residues. Germline V gene sequence: CDR1 SGHRS, CDR2 YFSETQ. The V segment lost 3 bases and the J segment 1 base; nucleotides outside the gene matches: 4. The CDR3 region is CASSSLSGRNTGELFF. CDR3 nucleotide sequence: TGCGCCAGCAGCTCGCTTAGCGGGAGGAACACCGGGGAGCTGTTTTTT.